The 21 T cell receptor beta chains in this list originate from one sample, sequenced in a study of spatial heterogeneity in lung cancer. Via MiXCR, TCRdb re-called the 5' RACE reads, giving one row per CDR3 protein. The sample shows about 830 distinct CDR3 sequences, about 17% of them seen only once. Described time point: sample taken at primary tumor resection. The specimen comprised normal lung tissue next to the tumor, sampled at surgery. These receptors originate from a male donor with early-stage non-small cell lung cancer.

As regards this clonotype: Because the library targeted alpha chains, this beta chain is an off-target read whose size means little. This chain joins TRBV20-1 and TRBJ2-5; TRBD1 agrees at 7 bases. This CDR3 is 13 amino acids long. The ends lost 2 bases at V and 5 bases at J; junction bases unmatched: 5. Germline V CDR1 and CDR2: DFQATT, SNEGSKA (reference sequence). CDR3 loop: CSARQGEWETQYF. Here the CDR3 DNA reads TGCAGTGCTAGACAGGGGGAATGGGAGACCCAGTACTTC.

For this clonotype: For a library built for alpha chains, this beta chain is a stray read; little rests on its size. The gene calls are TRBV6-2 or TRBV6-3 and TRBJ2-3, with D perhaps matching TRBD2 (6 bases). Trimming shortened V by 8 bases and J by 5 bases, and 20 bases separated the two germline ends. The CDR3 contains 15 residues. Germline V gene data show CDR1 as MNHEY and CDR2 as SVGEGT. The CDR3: CASEKAGPRQDTQYF. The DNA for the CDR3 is TGTGCCAGCGAGAAAGCGGGCCCCCGGCAAGATACGCAGTATTTT.

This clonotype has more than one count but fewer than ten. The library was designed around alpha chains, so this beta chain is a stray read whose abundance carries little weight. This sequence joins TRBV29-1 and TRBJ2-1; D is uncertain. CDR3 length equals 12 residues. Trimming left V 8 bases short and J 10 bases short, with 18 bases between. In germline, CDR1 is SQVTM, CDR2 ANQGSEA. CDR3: CSLPNPQREQFF. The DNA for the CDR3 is TGCAGCCTCCCGAATCCGCAAAGAGAGCAGTTCTTC.

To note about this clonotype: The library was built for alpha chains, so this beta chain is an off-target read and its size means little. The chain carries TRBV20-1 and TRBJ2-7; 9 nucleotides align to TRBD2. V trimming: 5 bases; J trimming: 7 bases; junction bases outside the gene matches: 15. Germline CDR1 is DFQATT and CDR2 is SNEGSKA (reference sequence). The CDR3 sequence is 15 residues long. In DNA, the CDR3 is TGCAGTGCTGATCCCCTGGCGGGAGGGCCTAGGGAGCAGTACTTC. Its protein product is CSADPLAGGPREQYF.

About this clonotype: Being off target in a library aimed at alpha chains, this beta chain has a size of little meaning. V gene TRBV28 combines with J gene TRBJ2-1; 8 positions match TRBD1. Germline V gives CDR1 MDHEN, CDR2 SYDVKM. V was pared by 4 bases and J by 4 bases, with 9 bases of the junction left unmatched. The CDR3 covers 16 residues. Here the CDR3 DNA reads TGTGCCAGCAGTTCCGACCGGGACAGGCCTTACAATGAGCAGTTCTTC. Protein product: CASSSDRDRPYNEQFF.

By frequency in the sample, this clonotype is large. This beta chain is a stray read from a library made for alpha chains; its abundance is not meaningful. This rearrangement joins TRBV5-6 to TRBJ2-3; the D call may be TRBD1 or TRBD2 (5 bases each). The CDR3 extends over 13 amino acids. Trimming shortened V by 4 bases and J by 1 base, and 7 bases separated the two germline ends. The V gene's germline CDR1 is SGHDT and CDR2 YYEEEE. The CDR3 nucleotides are TGTGCCAGCAGCCGGGACCGCACAGATACGCAGTATTTT. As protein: CASSRDRTDTQYF.

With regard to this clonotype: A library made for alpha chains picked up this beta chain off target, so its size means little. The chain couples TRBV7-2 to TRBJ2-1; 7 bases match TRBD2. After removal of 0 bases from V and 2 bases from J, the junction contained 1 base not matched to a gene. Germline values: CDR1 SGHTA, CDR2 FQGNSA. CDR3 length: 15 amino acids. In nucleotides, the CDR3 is TGTGCCAGCAGCTTAGCGGGAGGGCCCTACAATGAGCAGTTCTTC. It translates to CASSLAGGPYNEQFF. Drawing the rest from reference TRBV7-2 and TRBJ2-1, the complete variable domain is GAGVSQSPSNKVTEKGKDVELRCDPISGHTALYWYRQSLGQGLEFLIYFQGNSAPDKSGLPSDRFSAERTGGSVSTLTIQRTQQEDSAVYLCASSLAGGPYNEQFFGPGTRLTVL.

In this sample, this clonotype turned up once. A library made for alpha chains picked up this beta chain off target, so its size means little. This chain's CDR3 is CASSRLAGDTLSYEQYF. The CDR3 nucleotides are TGTGCCAGCAGCCGACTAGCGGGAGATACCCTCTCCTACGAGCAGTACTTC. The V gene is TRBV5-4, the J gene TRBJ2-7; TRBD2 matches 12 bases. V lost 4 bases and J lost 0; bases outside the gene matches: 8. The CDR3 runs 17 residues. Looked up from germline, CDR1 is SGHNT and CDR2 is YYREEE (reference sequence).

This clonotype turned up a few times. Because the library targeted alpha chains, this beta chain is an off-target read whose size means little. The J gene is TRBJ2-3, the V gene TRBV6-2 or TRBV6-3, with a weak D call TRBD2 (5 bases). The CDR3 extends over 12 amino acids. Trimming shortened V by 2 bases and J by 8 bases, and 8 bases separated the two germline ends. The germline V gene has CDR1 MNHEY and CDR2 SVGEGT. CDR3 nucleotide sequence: TGTGCCAGCAGTTACACTAGGTCTACGCAGTATTTT. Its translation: CASSYTRSTQYF.

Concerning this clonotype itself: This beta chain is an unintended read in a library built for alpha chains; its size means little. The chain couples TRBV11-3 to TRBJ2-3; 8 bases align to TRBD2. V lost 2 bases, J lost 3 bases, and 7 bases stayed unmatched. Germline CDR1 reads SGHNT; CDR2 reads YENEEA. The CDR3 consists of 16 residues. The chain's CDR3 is CASSLIEGGGTDTQYF. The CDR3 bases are TGTGCCAGCAGCTTAATCGAAGGCGGGGGGACAGATACGCAGTATTTT.

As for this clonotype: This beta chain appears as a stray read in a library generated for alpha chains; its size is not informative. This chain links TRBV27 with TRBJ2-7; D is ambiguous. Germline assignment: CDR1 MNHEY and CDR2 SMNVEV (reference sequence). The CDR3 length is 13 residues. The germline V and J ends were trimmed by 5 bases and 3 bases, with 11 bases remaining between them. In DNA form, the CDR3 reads TGTGCCAGCAGTCCGGACGCACGCTACGAGCAGTACTTC. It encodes CASSPDARYEQYF.

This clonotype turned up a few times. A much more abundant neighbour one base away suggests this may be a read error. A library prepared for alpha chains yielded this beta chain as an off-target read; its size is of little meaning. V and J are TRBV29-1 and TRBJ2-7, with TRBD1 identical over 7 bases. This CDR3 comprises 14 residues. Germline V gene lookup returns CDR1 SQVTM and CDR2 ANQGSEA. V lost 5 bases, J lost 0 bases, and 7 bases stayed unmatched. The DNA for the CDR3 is TGCAGCGTTACCGACTGGGACAGCTCCTACGAGCAGTACTTC. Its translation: CSVTDWDSSYEQYF.

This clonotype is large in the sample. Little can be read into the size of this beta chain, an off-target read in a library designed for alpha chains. The CDR3 loop reads CASRVAGGGTGELFF. The CDR3 DNA sequence: TGTGCCAGCAGGGTAGCGGGAGGGGGCACCGGGGAGCTGTTTTTT. J is TRBJ2-2 and V is TRBV12-3 or TRBV12-4, with 11 bases lining up with TRBD2. The CDR3 loop spans 15 amino acids. The junction had 4 bases not matched to a gene; V was cut back by 6 bases and J by 4 bases.

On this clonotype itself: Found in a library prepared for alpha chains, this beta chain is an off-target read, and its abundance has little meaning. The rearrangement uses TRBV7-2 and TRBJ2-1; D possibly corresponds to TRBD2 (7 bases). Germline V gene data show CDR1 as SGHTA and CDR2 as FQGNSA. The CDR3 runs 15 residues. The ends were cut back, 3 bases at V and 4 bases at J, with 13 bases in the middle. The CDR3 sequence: CASSLHAGAYNEQFF. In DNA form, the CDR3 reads TGTGCCAGCAGCTTGCATGCGGGGGCTTACAATGAGCAGTTCTTC.

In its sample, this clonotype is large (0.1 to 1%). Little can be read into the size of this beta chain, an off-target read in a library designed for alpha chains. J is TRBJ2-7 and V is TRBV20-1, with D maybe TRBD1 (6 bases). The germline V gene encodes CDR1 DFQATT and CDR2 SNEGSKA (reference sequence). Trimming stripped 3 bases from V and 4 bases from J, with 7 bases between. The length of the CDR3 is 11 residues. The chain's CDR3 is CSARDSYEQYF. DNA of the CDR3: TGCAGTGCTAGGGACAGTTACGAGCAGTACTTC.

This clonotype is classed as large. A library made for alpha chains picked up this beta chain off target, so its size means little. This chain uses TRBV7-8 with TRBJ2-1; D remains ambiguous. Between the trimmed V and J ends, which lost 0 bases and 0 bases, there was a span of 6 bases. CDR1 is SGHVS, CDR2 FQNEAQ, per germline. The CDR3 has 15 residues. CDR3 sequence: CASSLAPYSYNEQFF. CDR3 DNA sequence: TGTGCCAGCAGCTTAGCCCCGTACTCCTACAATGAGCAGTTCTTC.

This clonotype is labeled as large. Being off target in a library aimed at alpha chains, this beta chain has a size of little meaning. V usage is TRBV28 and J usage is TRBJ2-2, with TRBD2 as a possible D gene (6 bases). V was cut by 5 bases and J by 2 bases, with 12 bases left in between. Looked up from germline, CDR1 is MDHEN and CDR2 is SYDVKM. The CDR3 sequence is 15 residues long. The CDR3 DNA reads TGTGCCAGCAGTACTAGCTCCTACAACACCGGGGAGCTGTTTTTT. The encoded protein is CASSTSSYNTGELFF.

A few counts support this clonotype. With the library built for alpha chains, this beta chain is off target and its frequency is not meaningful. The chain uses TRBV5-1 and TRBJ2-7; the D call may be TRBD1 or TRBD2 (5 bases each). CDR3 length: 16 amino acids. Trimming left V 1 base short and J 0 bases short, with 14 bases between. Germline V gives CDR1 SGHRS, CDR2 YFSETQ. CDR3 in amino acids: CASSLNEGTGSYEQYF. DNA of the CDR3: TGCGCCAGCAGCTTGAACGAAGGGACGGGCTCCTACGAGCAGTACTTC. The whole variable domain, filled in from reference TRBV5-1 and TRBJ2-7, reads KAGVTQTPRYLIKTRGQQVTLSCSPISGHRSVSWYQQTPGQGLQFLFEYFSETQRNKGNFPGRFSGRQFSNSRSEMNVSTLELGDSALYLCASSLNEGTGSYEQYFGPGTRLTVT.

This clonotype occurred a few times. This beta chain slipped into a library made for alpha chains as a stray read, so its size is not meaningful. CDR3 DNA sequence: TGCAGTGCTAGAGAAGGGGGGGTAGCCAAAAACATTCAGTACTTC. Its protein is CSAREGGVAKNIQYF. The rearrangement uses TRBV20-1 and TRBJ2-4; D perhaps matches TRBD2 (7 bases). The CDR3 is 15 amino acids. Germline V lookup: CDR1 DFQATT, CDR2 SNEGSKA (reference sequence). The ends were cut back, 0 bases at V and 0 bases at J, with 9 bases in the middle.

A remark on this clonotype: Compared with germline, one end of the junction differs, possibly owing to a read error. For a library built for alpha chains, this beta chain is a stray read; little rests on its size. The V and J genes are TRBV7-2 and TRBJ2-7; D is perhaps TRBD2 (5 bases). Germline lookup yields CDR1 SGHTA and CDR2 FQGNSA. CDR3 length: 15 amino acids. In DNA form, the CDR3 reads TGTGCCAGCAGCCCCCGGAAGGGAGTATCCTACGTGCAGTACTTC. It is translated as CASSPRKGVSYVQYF. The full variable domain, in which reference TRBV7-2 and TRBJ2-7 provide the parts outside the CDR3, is GAGVSQSPSNKVTEKGKDVELRCDPISGHTALYWYRQSLGQGLEFLIYFQGNSAPDKSGLPSDRFSAERTGGSVSTLTIQRTQQEDSAVYLCASSPRKGVSYVQYFGPGTRLTVT.

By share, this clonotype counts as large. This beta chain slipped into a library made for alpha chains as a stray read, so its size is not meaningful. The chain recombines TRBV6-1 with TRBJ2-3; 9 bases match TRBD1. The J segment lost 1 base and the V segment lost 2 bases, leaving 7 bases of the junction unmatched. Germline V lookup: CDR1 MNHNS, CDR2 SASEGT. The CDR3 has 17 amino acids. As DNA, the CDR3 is TGTGCCAGCAGTGAACTGACACAGGGGGCGGGCACAGATACGCAGTATTTT. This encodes CASSELTQGAGTDTQYF.